Detailed here is one TCR beta chain. Its antigen is not identified. The same CDR3 also results from other DNA sequences found in this sample. The study reverse transcribed the entire isolated RNA, so it sequenced expressed TCRB transcripts. Assay used: immunoSEQ multiplex PCR; TCRdb lists only in-frame clones, some missing. The data contain fewer than 900,000 clones, 15% to 20% of them singletons. These data belong to a study of beta chain features in type 1 diabetes. V was shortened by 3 bases and J by 4 bases, with 11 bases between the two germline ends. Germline loops: CDR1 SGHRS, CDR2 YFSETQ. The CDR3 length is 13 residues. Study-wide points: Researchers report that Type 1 diabetes patients had moderately but significantly shorter TCRB CDR3s across all four CD4+ subsets.

The origin of this receptor is a woman between 18 and 29 years old in good health. Sequenced: naive CD4+ T cells from blood. The rearrangement uses TRBV5-1 and TRBJ2-7; D is uncertain. CDR3: CASSSRTGYEQYF. CDR3 DNA sequence: TGCGCCAGCAGCTCCCGAACGGGTTACGAGCAGTACTTC.